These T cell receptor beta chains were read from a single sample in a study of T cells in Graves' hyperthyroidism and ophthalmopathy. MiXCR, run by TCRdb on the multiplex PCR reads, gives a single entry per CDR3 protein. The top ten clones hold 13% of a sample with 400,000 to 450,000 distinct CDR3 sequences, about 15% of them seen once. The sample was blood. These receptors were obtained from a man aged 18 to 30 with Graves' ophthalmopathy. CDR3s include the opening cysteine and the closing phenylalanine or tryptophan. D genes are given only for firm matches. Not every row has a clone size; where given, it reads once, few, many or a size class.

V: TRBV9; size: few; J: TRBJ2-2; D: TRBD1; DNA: TGTGCCAGCAGCTTAACTGACAGGGGCACCGGGGAGCTGTTTTTT; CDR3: CASSLTDRGTGELFF
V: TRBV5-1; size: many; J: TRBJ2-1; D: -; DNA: TGCGCCAGCAGCTTTAGCAGTACCTACAATGAGCAGTTCTTC; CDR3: CASSFSSTYNEQFF
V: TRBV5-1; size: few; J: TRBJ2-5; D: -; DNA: TGCGCCAGCAGCCACGGGACAACCCAAGAGACCCAGTACTTC; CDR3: CASSHGTTQETQYF
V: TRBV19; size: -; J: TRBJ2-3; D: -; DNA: TGTGCCAGGGTACTTGAGGGGGCAGATACGCAGTATTTT; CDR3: CARVLEGADTQYF
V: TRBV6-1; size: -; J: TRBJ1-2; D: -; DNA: TGTGCCAGCCTTGGATCCACCCAGAATGGCTACACCTTC; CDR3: CASLGSTQNGYTF
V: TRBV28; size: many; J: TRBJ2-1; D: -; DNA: TGTGCCACCACAAGGGGGTTGAGCTCCTACAATGAGCAGTTCTTC; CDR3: CATTRGLSSYNEQFF
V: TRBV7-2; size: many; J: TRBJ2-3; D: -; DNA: TGTGCCAGCAGCTGGACTACTACAGATACGCAGTATTTT; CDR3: CASSWTTTDTQYF
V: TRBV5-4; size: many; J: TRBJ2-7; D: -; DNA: TGTGCCAGCAGCGCGGCGATCTCCTACGAGCAGTACTTC; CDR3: CASSAAISYEQYF
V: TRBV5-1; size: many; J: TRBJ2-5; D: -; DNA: TGCGCCAGCAGCTTGGTGTGGGGGTCGGAGACCCAGTACTTC; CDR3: CASSLVWGSETQYF
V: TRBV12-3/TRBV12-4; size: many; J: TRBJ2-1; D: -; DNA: TGTGCCAGCCATTCTCCGTGGGGGGGGCAGGGCAATGAGCAGTTCTTC; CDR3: CASHSPWGGQGNEQFF
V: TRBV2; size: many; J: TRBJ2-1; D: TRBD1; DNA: TGTGCCAGCAGTGAAGGGGGGAGGGGGACAGGGGAGAAGTTCTTC; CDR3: CASSEGGRGTGEKFF
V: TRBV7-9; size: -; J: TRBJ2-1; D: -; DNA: TGTGCCAGCAGCTTAGGGGACACCCGGAATGAGCAGTTCTTC; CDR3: CASSLGDTRNEQFF
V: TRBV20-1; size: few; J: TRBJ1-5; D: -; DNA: TGCAGTGCAACAGGGAAGGGGGATAGCAATCAGCCCCAGCATTTT; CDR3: CSATGKGDSNQPQHF